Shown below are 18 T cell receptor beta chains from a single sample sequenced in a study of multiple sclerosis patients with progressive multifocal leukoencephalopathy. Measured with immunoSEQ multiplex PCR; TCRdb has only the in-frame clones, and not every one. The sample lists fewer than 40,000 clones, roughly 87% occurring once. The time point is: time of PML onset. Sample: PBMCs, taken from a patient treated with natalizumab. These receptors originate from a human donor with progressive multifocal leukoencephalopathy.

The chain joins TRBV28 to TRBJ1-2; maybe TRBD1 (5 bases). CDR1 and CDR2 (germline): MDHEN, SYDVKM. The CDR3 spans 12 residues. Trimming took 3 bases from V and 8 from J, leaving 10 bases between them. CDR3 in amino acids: CASSLGPLGYTF. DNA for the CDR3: TGTGCCAGCAGTTTGGGGCCGTTAGGCTACACCTTC.

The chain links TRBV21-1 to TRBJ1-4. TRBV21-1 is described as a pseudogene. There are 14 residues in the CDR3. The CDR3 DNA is TGTGCCAGCAGCAAACCCCGAGGGCATGAAAAACTGTTTTTT. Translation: CASSKPRGHEKLFF.

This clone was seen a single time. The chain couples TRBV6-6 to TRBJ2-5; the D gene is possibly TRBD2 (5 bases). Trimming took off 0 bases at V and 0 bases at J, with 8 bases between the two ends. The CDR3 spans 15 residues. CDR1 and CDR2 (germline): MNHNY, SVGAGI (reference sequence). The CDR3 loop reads CASSYSIAYQETQYF. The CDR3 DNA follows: TGTGCCAGCAGTTACTCGATAGCGTACCAAGAGACCCAGTACTTC.

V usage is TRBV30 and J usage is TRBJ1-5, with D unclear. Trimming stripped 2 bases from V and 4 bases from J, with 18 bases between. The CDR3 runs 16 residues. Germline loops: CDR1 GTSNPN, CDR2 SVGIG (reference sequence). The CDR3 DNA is TGTGCCTGGAGTCCCATAACAGCCACGAGTAATCAGCCCCAGCATTTT. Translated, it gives CAWSPITATSNQPQHF.

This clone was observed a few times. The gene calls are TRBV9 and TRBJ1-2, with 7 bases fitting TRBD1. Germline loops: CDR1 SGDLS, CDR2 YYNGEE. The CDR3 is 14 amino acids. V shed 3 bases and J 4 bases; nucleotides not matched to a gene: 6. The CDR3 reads CASSGQGLGYGYTF. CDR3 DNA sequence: TGTGCCAGCAGCGGACAGGGTTTGGGCTATGGCTACACCTTC.

The CDR3 spells CASSPGYADTQYF. CDR3 in DNA: TGTGCCAGTAGTCCAGGGTACGCGGATACGCAGTATTTT. The V and J genes are TRBV19 and TRBJ2-3; possible D gene TRBD1, 5 bases. The CDR3 loop spans 13 amino acids. Germline V CDR1 and CDR2: LNHDA, SQIVND (reference sequence). Trimming removed 5 bases from V and 6 bases from J, with 12 bases in between.

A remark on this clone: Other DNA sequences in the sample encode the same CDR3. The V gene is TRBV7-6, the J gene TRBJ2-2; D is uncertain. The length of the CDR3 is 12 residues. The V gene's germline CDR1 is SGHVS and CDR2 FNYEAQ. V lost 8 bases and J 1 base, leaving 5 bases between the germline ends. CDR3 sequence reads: CASSRNTGELFF. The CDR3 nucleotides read TGTGCCAGCTCGCGGAACACCGGGGAGCTGTTTTTT.

CDR3 protein: CASSPRQGANNEQFF. CDR3 DNA sequence: TGTGCCAGCAGCCCCCGACAGGGGGCAAACAATGAGCAGTTCTTC. The rearrangement uses TRBV7-7 and TRBJ2-1; TRBD1 aligns across 10 bases. J lost 5 bases, V lost 5 bases, and 6 bases had no gene match. The germline gives CDR1 SSHAT, CDR2 FNYEAQ (reference sequence). This CDR3 comprises 15 residues.

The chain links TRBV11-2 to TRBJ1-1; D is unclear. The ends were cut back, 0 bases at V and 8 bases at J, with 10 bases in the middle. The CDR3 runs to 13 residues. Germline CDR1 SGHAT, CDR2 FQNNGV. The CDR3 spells CASSLDLELEAFF. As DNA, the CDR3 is TGTGCCAGCAGCTTAGATCTGGAGCTAGAAGCTTTCTTT. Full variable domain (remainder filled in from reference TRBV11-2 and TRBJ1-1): EAGVAQSPRYKIIEKRQSVAFWCNPISGHATLYWYQQILGQGPKLLIQFQNNGVVDDSQLPKDRFSAERLKGVDSTLKIQPAKLEDSAVYLCASSLDLELEAFFGQGTRLTVV.

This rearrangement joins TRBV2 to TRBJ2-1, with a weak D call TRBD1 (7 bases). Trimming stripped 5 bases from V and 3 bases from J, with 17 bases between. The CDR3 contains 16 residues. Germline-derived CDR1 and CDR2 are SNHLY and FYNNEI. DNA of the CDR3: TGTGCCAGCAGTCACCCATACAGGGGAGGCTACAATGAGCAGTTCTTC. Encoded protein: CASSHPYRGGYNEQFF.

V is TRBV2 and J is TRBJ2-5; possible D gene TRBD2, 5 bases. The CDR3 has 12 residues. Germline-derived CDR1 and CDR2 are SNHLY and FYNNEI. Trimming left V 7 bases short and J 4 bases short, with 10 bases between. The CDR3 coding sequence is TGTGCCAGCAAGAGGGAAGGAGAGACCCAGTACTTC. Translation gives CASKREGETQYF.

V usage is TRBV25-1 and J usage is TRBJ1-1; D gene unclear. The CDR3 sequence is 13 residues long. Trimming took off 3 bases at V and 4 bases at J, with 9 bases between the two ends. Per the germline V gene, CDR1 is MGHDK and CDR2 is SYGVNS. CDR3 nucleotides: TGTGCCAGCAGTGATAGGGTTGGCACTGAAGCTTTCTTT. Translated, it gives CASSDRVGTEAFF.

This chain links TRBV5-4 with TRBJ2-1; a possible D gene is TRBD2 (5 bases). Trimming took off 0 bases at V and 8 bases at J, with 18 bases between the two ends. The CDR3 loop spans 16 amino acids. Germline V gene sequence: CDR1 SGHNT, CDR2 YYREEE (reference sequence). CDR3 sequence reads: CASSLGVTRALDEQFF. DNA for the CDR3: TGTGCCAGCAGCTTGGGGGTCACGAGGGCCCTCGATGAGCAGTTCTTC.

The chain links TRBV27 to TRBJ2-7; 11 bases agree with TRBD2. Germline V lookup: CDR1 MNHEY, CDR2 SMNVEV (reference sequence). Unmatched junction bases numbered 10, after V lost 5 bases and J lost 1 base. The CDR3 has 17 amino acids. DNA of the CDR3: TGTGCCAGCAGTCCATTGACTAGCGGGACAAGATCCTACGAGCAGTACTTC. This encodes CASSPLTSGTRSYEQYF.

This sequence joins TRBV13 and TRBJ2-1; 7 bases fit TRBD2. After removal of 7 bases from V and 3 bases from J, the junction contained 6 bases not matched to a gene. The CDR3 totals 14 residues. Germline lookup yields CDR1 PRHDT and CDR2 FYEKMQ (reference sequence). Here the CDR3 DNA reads TGTGCCAGCACCCGGACGGGGGGCTACAATGAGCAGTTCTTC. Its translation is CASTRTGGYNEQFF.

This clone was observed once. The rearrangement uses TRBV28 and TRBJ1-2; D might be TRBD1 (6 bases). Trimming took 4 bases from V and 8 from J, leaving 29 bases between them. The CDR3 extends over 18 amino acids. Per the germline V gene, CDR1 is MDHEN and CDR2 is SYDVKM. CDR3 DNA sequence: TGTGCCAGCAGTTCGACCTCCGGGACACTCGTATCCCCTATAGGCTACACCTTC. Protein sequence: CASSSTSGTLVSPIGYTF.

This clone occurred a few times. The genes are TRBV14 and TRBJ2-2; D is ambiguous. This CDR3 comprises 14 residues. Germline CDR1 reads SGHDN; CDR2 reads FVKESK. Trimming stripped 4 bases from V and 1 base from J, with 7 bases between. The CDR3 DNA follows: TGTGCCAGCAGCCGGCAGTTGAACACCGGGGAGCTGTTTTTT. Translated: CASSRQLNTGELFF.

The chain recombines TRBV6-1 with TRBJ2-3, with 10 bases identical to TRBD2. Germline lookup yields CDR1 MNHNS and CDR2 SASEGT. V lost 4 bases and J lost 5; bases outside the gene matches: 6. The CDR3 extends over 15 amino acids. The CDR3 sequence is CASSALAGAGDTQYF. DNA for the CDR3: TGTGCCAGCAGTGCTCTAGCGGGAGCGGGAGATACGCAGTATTTT.